Listed below are T cell receptor beta chains from one sample, sequenced in a study of Ad26.COV2.S vaccination and SARS-CoV-2 variants. The assay was immunoSEQ multiplex PCR, and TCRdb's table has in-frame clones only and misses some. The sample contains about 410,000 clones, approximately 90% of which appear only once. Sequenced material: peripheral blood, taken in a trial of Ad26.COV2.S vaccine versus placebo. The source is a person aged 18-65 years who received the Ad26.COV2.S COVID-19 vaccine or a placebo. Both conserved end residues are trimmed from each CDR3. Some rows mark clone size as missing; the rest say once, few, many or name a class of expanded clone.

size: -; J: TRBJ2-7; V: TRBV11-3; CDR3: ASSSQSGTAYEQY
size: -; J: TRBJ2-7; V: TRBV5-5; CDR3: ASSLEGPGIEQY
size: -; J: TRBJ2-1; V: TRBV12-3/TRBV12-4; CDR3: ASRARSYEQF
size: -; J: TRBJ1-1; V: TRBV5-8; CDR3: ASSLNIGMNTEAF
size: once; J: TRBJ2-3; V: TRBV6-5; CDR3: ASSYAGGSSTDTQY
size: -; J: TRBJ1-1; V: TRBV2; CDR3: ARGYGENTEAF
size: -; J: TRBJ1-2; V: TRBV6-2/TRBV6-3; CDR3: ASSYSPDRTAPIGYT
size: -; J: TRBJ2-7; V: TRBV15; CDR3: ATSRGGTGYTEQY
size: -; J: TRBJ1-3; V: TRBV7-9; CDR3: ASTKTSDSGNTIY
size: few; J: TRBJ1-5; V: TRBV3-1/TRBV3-2; CDR3: ASSPRTGQQPQH
size: -; J: TRBJ2-5; V: TRBV7-2; CDR3: ASSQLKGIQETQY
size: -; J: TRBJ1-6; V: TRBV6-5; CDR3: ASSSKGQGLSPLH
size: -; J: TRBJ1-1; V: TRBV18; CDR3: ASSTTGPPGAF
size: -; J: TRBJ2-1; V: TRBV10-3; CDR3: AISDRGQESSYNEQF
size: -; J: TRBJ2-6; V: TRBV6-6; CDR3: ASSPTSSGANVLT
size: -; J: TRBJ1-2; V: TRBV2; CDR3: ASSEGLGLYGYT
size: -; J: TRBJ1-5; V: TRBV19; CDR3: ASSTQGAPYSNQPQH
size: -; J: TRBJ2-2; V: TRBV6-2/TRBV6-3; CDR3: ASSRPTGTSGGSTGELF
size: -; J: TRBJ2-7; V: TRBV30; CDR3: AWSPIGLAGGLPYEQY
size: -; J: TRBJ2-6; V: TRBV19; CDR3: ASSITASSGANVLT
size: -; J: TRBJ2-3; V: TRBV7-9; CDR3: ASSLGGPTSTDTQY
size: -; J: TRBJ2-7; V: TRBV9; CDR3: ASSAPEGGEQY
size: -; J: TRBJ2-3; V: TRBV6-5; CDR3: ASSYVPGQGTDTQY
size: once; J: TRBJ2-1; V: TRBV5-1; CDR3: ASTKTSGGNEQF
size: -; J: TRBJ1-5; V: TRBV7-8; CDR3: ASSLESWFEGPLNQPQH
size: -; J: TRBJ1-1; V: TRBV9; CDR3: ASSVGVGPEAF
size: -; J: TRBJ2-5; V: TRBV5-8; CDR3: ASSLASGGYQETQY
size: once; J: TRBJ2-3; V: TRBV30; CDR3: AWTVAGGPDTQY
size: -; J: TRBJ2-7; V: TRBV28; CDR3: ASSFDSIYEQY
size: -; J: TRBJ2-7; V: TRBV28; CDR3: ASSSIGGPYEQY
size: -; J: TRBJ2-1; V: TRBV28; CDR3: ASSLWTTGEYNEQF
size: -; J: TRBJ1-1; V: TRBV4-1; CDR3: ASSQDGQGNTEAF
size: -; J: TRBJ1-4; V: TRBV19; CDR3: ASLQGASATNEKLF
size: -; J: TRBJ2-3; V: TRBV18; CDR3: ASSPLGDTDTQY
size: -; J: TRBJ2-7; V: TRBV2; CDR3: ASNRQGVYEQY
size: once; J: TRBJ2-5; V: TRBV7-8; CDR3: ASSSQETQY
size: -; J: TRBJ2-3; V: TRBV28; CDR3: ASSRRGGPTDTQY
size: -; J: TRBJ1-2; V: TRBV7-9; CDR3: ASSWRDRGQGYGYT
size: -; J: TRBJ1-1; V: TRBV27; CDR3: ASSYQGNTEAF
size: -; J: TRBJ2-3; V: TRBV11-2; CDR3: ASSYLAGPFSTDTQY